This TCR beta chain stems from a study of cytomegalovirus exposure and HLA in healthy donors. Worth noting for this clone: Its antigen is not identified.

Germline V gene data show CDR1 as MNHEY and CDR2 as SMNVEV (reference sequence). The V end lost 0 bases, the J end lost 4 bases, and 15 bases lay between the germline ends. CDR3 length: 16 amino acids. Broader study findings: Sequencing had likely introduced a cluster of highly shared sequence variants as an artifact.

Vbeta (60) and Jbeta (13) primers were used in the PCR. Sequencing used immunoSEQ multiplex PCR; TCRdb keeps in-frame clones, though not all of them. The sample table sets out around 200,000 clones. V gene TRBV27 combines with J gene TRBJ1-2, with D uncertain. This TCR was sampled from a woman under 30 in good health and CMV-seropositive. Sequences were obtained from PBMCs. The CDR3, as DNA: TGTGCCAGCAGTTTATCGGGGAGATCGAGGGCCTATGGCTACACCTTC. It specifies CASSLSGRSRAYGYTF.